The 19 T cell receptor beta chains below all came from one sample that was sequenced in a study of vaccination and CD4 T cells after COVID-19. Described treatment: roughly 11-day PBMC culture with coronavirus spike peptide pools or control peptides (ViraFEST assay). Oncomine TCR Beta short-read sequencing was applied to DNA from cultured CD4+ T cells. TCRdb itself ran the PCR reads through MiXCR, one entry per CDR3 protein. Of some 15,000 distinct CDR3 sequences listed, approximately 60% are singletons. These TCRs are of unknown antigen specificity. The sample consisted of CD4+ T cells from blood, cultured in vitro. All receptors derive from a human donor who had recovered from COVID-19.

This clonotype was counted only a few times. The chain uses TRBV24-1 and TRBJ2-1; maybe TRBD1 (5 bases). This CDR3 is built from 16 residues. Trimming took 5 bases from V and 7 from J, leaving 20 bases between them. CDR1 KGHDR and CDR2 SFDVKD come from the germline V gene. Here the CDR3 DNA reads TGTGCCACCAGTGCTGCAGGGCAGGGTTACCAAAATGAGCAGTTCTTC. Translation gives CATSAAGQGYQNEQFF.

This sequence joins TRBV24-1 and TRBJ2-3, with 8 positions matching TRBD1. The CDR3 length is 16 residues. Trimming cost V 4 bases and J 3 bases; bases outside gene matches: 8. Germline-derived CDR1 and CDR2 are KGHDR and SFDVKD. CDR3 in DNA: TGTGCCACCAGTGACCCTGGACAGGGACGGACAGATACGCAGTATTTT. It specifies CATSDPGQGRTDTQYF.

This clonotype was seen more than once but under ten times. The chain carries TRBV7-2 and TRBJ1-1; D unresolved. Trimming removed 6 bases from V and 1 base from J, with 9 bases in between. CDR1 SGHTA and CDR2 FQGNSA come from the germline V gene. The CDR3 is made up of 13 amino acids. The chain's CDR3 is CASRRQPNTEAFF. The CDR3, as DNA: TGTGCCAGCAGACGACAACCGAACACTGAAGCTTTCTTT.

The genes are TRBV20-1 and TRBJ1-5; tentative D call: TRBD1 (5 bases). The CDR3 sequence is 14 residues long. Trimming stripped 4 bases from V and 7 bases from J, with 17 bases between. From germline, CDR1 is DFQATT and CDR2 SNEGSKA (reference sequence). For the CDR3, the DNA is TGCAGTGCTATAGTTGACAGAGCCCTCCAGCCCCAGCATTTT. Translated: CSAIVDRALQPQHF.

This clonotype was picked up a small number of times. The gene calls are TRBV18 and TRBJ2-3, with 10 bases aligning to TRBD1. The ends lost 1 base at V and 2 bases at J; junction bases unmatched: 3. Germline V gene data show CDR1 as KGHSH and CDR2 as LQKENI. This CDR3 is built from 16 residues. CDR3: CASSPQTGGLTDTQYF. The CDR3 coding sequence is TGTGCCAGCTCACCACAGACAGGGGGCCTCACAGATACGCAGTATTTT.

This chain joins TRBV19 and TRBJ2-1; 9 nucleotides match TRBD2. CDR1 is LNHDA and CDR2 is SQIVND in the germline V gene (reference sequence). With V trimmed by 7 bases and J by 4 bases, 14 bases remained unmatched. CDR3 size: 17 residues. This CDR3 is CASNLGIAGARYNEQFF. DNA for the CDR3: TGTGCCAGTAATCTTGGAATAGCGGGAGCGAGGTACAATGAGCAGTTCTTC.

This clonotype turned up a few times. The chain has TRBV6-2 or TRBV6-3 and TRBJ2-7; 11 positions match TRBD1. The germline V gene has CDR1 MNHEY and CDR2 SVGEGT. V shed 6 bases, J shed 5 bases, and the junction held 6 bases outside the gene matches. This CDR3 is 14 amino acids long. CDR3: CASRRTGGGDEQYF. The CDR3 DNA reads as TGTGCCAGCAGGCGGACAGGGGGCGGCGACGAGCAGTACTTC.

The chain combines TRBV9 with TRBJ2-1; D might be TRBD2 (6 bases). The CDR3 has 13 residues. Trimming cost V 4 bases and J 5 bases, with 10 bases left between them. Germline CDR1 SGDLS, CDR2 YYNGEE. CDR3 bases: TGTGCCAGCAGCCCCGGGGGAAACAATGAGCAGTTCTTC. It encodes CASSPGGNNEQFF.

This clonotype appeared once. The rearrangement links TRBV18 to TRBJ1-5, with a weak D call TRBD1 (5 bases). V lost 3 bases to trimming and J lost 5 bases, with 8 bases between them. The CDR3 consists of 13 residues. Germline CDR1 is KGHSH and CDR2 is LQKENI. The CDR3 DNA is TGTGCCAGCTCACCGGGGCGGGATCAGCCCCAGCATTTT. Its translation: CASSPGRDQPQHF.

As to this clonotype: The junction departs from the called germline gene at one end, perhaps through a read error. The chain joins TRBV7-7 to TRBJ2-3; D could derive from TRBD1 or TRBD2 (6 bases each). The CDR3 covers 14 residues. The germline CDR1 and CDR2 sequences are SSHAT and FNYEAQ (reference sequence). The CDR3 DNA reads as TGTGCTAGCAGCTTAGCCCCGGGGGCCGATACGCAGTATTTT. Translated, it gives CASSLAPGADTQYF.

The rearrangement uses TRBV4-1 and TRBJ2-2; no reliable D call. Germline CDR1 MGHRA, CDR2 YSYEKL. The CDR3 sequence is 17 residues long. V was trimmed by 4 bases and J by 0 bases, leaving 15 bases between them. The DNA of the CDR3 is TGCGCCAGCAGCCTCGTGATGGGTGTCGCGAACACCGGGGAGCTGTTTTTT. This codes for CASSLVMGVANTGELFF.

This chain joins TRBV19 and TRBJ2-5, with D possibly called TRBD1 or TRBD2 (5 bases each). Trimming left V 7 bases short and J 2 bases short, with 23 bases between. This CDR3 comprises 17 residues. Germline assignment: CDR1 LNHDA and CDR2 SQIVND (reference sequence). The CDR3 DNA reads as TGTGCCAGTAAAGGGCAGGGAAGCGAGGGCGCACAAGAGACCCAGTACTTC. As protein: CASKGQGSEGAQETQYF.

The chain carries TRBV7-3 and TRBJ2-3; D tentatively fits TRBD1 or TRBD2 (5 bases each). Between the trimmed V and J ends, which lost 5 bases and 3 bases, there was a span of 9 bases. CDR3 size: 13 residues. Germline-derived CDR1 and CDR2 are SGHTA and FQGTGA. CDR3 sequence reads: CASSRGLTDTQYF. CDR3 DNA sequence: TGTGCCAGCAGCCGGGGCTTGACAGATACGCAGTATTTT. Based on the CDR3 plus reference TRBV7-3 and TRBJ2-3, the full variable domain is GAGVSQTPSNKVTEKGKYVELRCDPISGHTALYWYRQSLGQGPEFLIYFQGTGAADDSGLPNDRFFAVRPEGSVSTLKIQRTERGDSAVYLCASSRGLTDTQYFGPGTRLTVL.

The CDR3 reads CASSAGHLSSYEQYF. The DNA of the CDR3 is TGTGCCAGCAGCGCGGGACACCTGAGCTCCTACGAGCAGTACTTC. The chain employs TRBV7-6 and TRBJ2-7; D possibly matches TRBD1 or TRBD2 (6 bases each). The CDR3 runs to 15 residues. Germline-derived CDR1 and CDR2 are SGHVS and FNYEAQ. The V and J ends lost 5 bases and 0 bases respectively, with 14 bases between them.

The chain recombines TRBV5-4 with TRBJ2-1; 12 bases fit TRBD2. The CDR3 is 15 residues long. Germline trimming cut 4 bases from V and 9 bases from J; bases unmatched to any gene: 8. Germline loops: CDR1 SGHNT, CDR2 YYREEE (reference sequence). CDR3 coding DNA: TGTGCCAGCAGCCCGAGACTAGCGGGAGATATTGAGCAGTTCTTC. Translation gives CASSPRLAGDIEQFF.

The genes are TRBV15 and TRBJ2-7; either TRBD1 or TRBD2 may fit D (5 bases each). Per the germline V gene, CDR1 is LNHNV and CDR2 is YYDKDF (reference sequence). The V end lost 5 bases, the J end lost 1 base, and 15 bases lay between the germline ends. The CDR3 runs to 15 residues. CDR3 bases: TGTGCCACCAGCGACCTGACAGCGGTTTCCTACGAGCAGTACTTC. Amino acid sequence: CATSDLTAVSYEQYF.

The V gene is TRBV7-2, the J gene TRBJ2-5; 9 bases line up with TRBD2. This CDR3 contains 19 residues. Germline CDR1 and CDR2: SGHTA and FQGNSA. Unmatched junction bases numbered 11, after V lost 0 bases and J lost 0 bases. CDR3 nucleotide sequence: TGTGCCAGCAGCTTAGCTAGAAGTTTAGCGGGGGCGTACCAAGAGACCCAGTACTTC. Translated, it gives CASSLARSLAGAYQETQYF.

The V gene is TRBV7-9, the J gene TRBJ2-4; either TRBD1 or TRBD2 may supply D (6 bases each). This CDR3 region has 17 residues. V dropped 1 base and J dropped 2 bases, with 15 bases sitting between them. In germline, CDR1 is SEHNR, CDR2 FQNEAQ (reference sequence). The CDR3 spells CASSLEYLGGPKNIQYF. The CDR3 nucleotides read TGTGCCAGCAGCTTAGAATACCTCGGGGGCCCCAAAAACATTCAGTACTTC.

The CDR3 coding sequence is TGTGCCAGCAGTTACGACGGGGGCTACACCTTC. Translated: CASSYDGGYTF. The chain couples TRBV12-3 or TRBV12-4 to TRBJ1-2; D gene ambiguous. V lost 4 bases and J 8 bases, leaving 8 bases between the germline ends. The CDR3 is 11 residues long.